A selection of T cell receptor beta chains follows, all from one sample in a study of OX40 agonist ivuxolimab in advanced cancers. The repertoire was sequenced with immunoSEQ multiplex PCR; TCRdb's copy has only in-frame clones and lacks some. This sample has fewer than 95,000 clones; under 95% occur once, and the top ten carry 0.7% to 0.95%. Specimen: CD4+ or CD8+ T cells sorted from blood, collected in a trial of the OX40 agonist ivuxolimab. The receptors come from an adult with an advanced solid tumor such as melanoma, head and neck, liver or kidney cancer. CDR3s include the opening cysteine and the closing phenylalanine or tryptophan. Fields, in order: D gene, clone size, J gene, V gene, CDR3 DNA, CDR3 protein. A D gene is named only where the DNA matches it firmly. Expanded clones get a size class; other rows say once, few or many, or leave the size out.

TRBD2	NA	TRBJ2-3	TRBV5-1	TGCGCCAGCAGCTTGGTTAGCGGGAGGAGTACGCAGTATTTT	CASSLVSGRSTQYF
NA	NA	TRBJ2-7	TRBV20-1	TGCAGTGCTACCATTTCCTACGAGCAGTACTTC	CSATISYEQYF
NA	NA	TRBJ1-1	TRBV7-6	TGTGCCAGCAGCGAAGATTGGGGGCAAACTGAAGCTTTCTTT	CASSEDWGQTEAFF
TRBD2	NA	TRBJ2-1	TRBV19	TGTGCCAGTAGTATCGGACTAGCTTCTGAGCAGTTCTTC	CASSIGLASEQFF
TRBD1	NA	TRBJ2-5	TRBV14	TGTGCCAGCAGCCCTACACGACAGGGTACCCAGTACTTC	CASSPTRQGTQYF
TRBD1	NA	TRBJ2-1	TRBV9	TGTGCCAGCAGCGTAGGGTTTTGGACAGGGAGCAATGAGCAGTTCTTC	CASSVGFWTGSNEQFF
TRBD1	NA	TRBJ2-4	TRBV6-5	TGTGCCAGCAGTTACGACAGGGAAGCCAAAAACATTCAGTACTTC	CASSYDREAKNIQYF
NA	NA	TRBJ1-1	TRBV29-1	TGCAGCGTGATACAGGGACCTGAAGCTTTCTTT	CSVIQGPEAFF
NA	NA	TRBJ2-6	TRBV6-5	TGTGCCAGCAGCATACAGGGCTCTGGGGCCAACGTCCTGACTTTC	CASSIQGSGANVLTF
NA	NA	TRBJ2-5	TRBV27	TGTGCCAGCAGTTTAAGCAGGACGCGGACCCAGTACTTC	CASSLSRTRTQYF
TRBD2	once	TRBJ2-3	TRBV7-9	TGTGCCAGCAGCTTAACGGGAGGAGTAGATACGCAGTATTTT	CASSLTGGVDTQYF
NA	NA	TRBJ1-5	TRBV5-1	TGCGCCAGCAGCTTGGGTCCACAGATCAATCAGCCCCAGCATTTT	CASSLGPQINQPQHF
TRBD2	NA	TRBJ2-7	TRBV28	TGTGCCAGCAGCCGACTAGCGGGAGGGCCTAACTACGAGCAGTACTTC	CASSRLAGGPNYEQYF
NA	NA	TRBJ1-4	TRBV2	TGTGCCACCCAAAGCCTTGGTGAAAAACTGTTTTTT	CATQSLGEKLFF
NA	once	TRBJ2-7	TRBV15	TGTGCCACCAGCGGAACGGAATACGAGCAGTACTTC	CATSGTEYEQYF
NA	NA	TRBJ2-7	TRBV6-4	TGTGCCAGCAGTCACGTTAGGGGGGCCTTTTCCTACGAGCAGTACTTC	CASSHVRGAFSYEQYF
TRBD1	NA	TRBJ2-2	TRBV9	TGTGCCAGCAGCCCGACAGGGGGCGCGAACACCGGGGAGCTGTTTTTT	CASSPTGGANTGELFF
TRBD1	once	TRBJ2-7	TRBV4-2	TGTGCCAGCAGCCAGAACAGGGGGCTCTCCTACGAGCAGTACTTC	CASSQNRGLSYEQYF
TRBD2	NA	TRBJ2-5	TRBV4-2	TGTGCCAGCAGCCAAGATCTTGATGCGGGAGGGCTAGGAGAGACCCAGTACTTC	CASSQDLDAGGLGETQYF
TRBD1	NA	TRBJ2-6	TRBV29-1	TGCAGCGTTGGGAATACAGGGGGCGCTGGGGCCAACGTCCTGACTTTC	CSVGNTGGAGANVLTF
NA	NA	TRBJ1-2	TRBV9	TGTGCCAGCAGCGTAGGACAGCAGTATGGCTACACCTTC	CASSVGQQYGYTF
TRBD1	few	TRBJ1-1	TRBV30	TGTGCCTGGAGTGTACATAGGACAGGGGGCACTGAAGCTTTCTTT	CAWSVHRTGGTEAFF
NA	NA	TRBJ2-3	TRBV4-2	TGTGCCAGCAGCCAAGGGGGCGAGGCAGATACGCAGTATTTT	CASSQGGEADTQYF
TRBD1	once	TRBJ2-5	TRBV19	TGTGCCAGTAGTCGCTCGGCCCCGGGACAGGGGCGGGAGACCCAGTACTTC	CASSRSAPGQGRETQYF
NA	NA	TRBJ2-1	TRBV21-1	TGTGCCAGCAGCACCGGGACTAGCGGGGGAAATAGTGTTGAGCAGTTCTTC	CASSTGTSGGNSVEQFF
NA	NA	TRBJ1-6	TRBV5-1	TGCGCCAGCAGCTTCGAACCCGGGCGGATAGACTCACCCCTCCACTTT	CASSFEPGRIDSPLHF
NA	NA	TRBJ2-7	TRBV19	TGTGCCAGTAGTATCAGGGGGGGTCCCGAGCAGTACTTC	CASSIRGGPEQYF
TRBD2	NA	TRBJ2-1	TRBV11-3	TGTGCCAGCAGCCTCGGGGCTAGCGGGTACGCCTACAATGAGCAGTTCTTC	CASSLGASGYAYNEQFF
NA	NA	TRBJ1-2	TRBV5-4	TGTGCCAGCAGCCGAGGGGGTAACTATGGCTACACCTTC	CASSRGGNYGYTF
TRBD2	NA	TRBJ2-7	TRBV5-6	TGTGCCAGCAGCTTGCAGAGACTAGCGGGGATCTACGAGCAGTACTTC	CASSLQRLAGIYEQYF
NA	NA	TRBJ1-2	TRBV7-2	TGTGCCAGCAGCTTAGCCGCGGCCCAATATGGCTACACCTTC	CASSLAAAQYGYTF
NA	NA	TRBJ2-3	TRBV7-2	TGTGCCAGCAGCCTCCCCGAGCAGGGAGTAAGGGGCACAGATACGCAGTATTTT	CASSLPEQGVRGTDTQYF
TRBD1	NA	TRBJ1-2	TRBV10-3	TGTGCCACCAGTTCGGACAGGGGAACGTATGGCTACACCTTC	CATSSDRGTYGYTF
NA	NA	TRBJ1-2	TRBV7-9	TGTGCCAGCAGGAAAGACGGAGCCTATGGCTACACCTTC	CASRKDGAYGYTF
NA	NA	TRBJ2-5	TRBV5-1	TGCGCCAGCAGCTTGGGCGGCTACCAAGAGACCCAGTACTTC	CASSLGGYQETQYF
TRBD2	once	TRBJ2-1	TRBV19	TGTGCCAGTAGTAGATACTCTAGCGGGAGCTCCTACAATGAGCAGTTCTTC	CASSRYSSGSSYNEQFF
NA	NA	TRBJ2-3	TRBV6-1	TGTGCCAGCAGTGGGGGGGTGAGGACAGATACGCAGTATTTT	CASSGGVRTDTQYF
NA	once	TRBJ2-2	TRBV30	TGTGCCTGGAGGGGTATGGGCACCGGGGAGCTGTTTTTT	CAWRGMGTGELFF
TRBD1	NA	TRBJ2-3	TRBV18	TGTGCCAGCTGCGGACAGGGGGGCACAGATACGCAGTATTTT	CASCGQGGTDTQYF
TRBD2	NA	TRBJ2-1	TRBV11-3	TGTGCCAGCAGCTCCTTAGCGGGATTTATCACTGAGCAGTTCTTC	CASSSLAGFITEQFF
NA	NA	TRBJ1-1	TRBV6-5	TGTGCCAGCAGTACAGAGCTTATGAACACTGAAGCTTTCTTT	CASSTELMNTEAFF
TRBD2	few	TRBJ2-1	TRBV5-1	TGCGCCAGCAGCTCGTTAGCGGGAACTCCCACCGGCAATGAGCAGTTCTTC	CASSSLAGTPTGNEQFF
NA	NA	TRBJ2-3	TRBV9	TGTGCCAGCAGCGCCCTTGGCGGGTTTAGCACAGATACGCAGTATTTT	CASSALGGFSTDTQYF
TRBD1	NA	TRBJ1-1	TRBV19	TGTGCCAGTAGTCTCCACAGGGGGCTCGACACTGAAGCTTTCTTT	CASSLHRGLDTEAFF
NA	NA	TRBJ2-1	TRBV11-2	TGTGCCAGCAGCTTAGAGAGCGCAATGTTCTTC	CASSLESAMFF
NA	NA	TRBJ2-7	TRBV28	TGTGCCAGCCACCCTCGAGGCCACTCCTCCTACGAGCAGTACTTC	CASHPRGHSSYEQYF
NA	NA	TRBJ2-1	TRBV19	TGTGCCAGTGGGCTTCGGTCAGATGAGCAGTTCTTC	CASGLRSDEQFF
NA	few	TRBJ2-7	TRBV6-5	TGTGCCACCTCACTAGGGGGGTCAAGTACGTACGAGCAGTACTTC	CATSLGGSSTYEQYF
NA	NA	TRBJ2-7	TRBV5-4	TGTGCCATTTCTCGACAGATAAATAGCGAGCAGTACTTC	CAISRQINSEQYF
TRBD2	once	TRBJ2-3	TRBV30	TGTGCCTGGAGTGGAGGACTAGCGGGAGGGAAAGATACGCAGTATTTT	CAWSGGLAGGKDTQYF
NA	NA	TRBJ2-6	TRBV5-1	TGCGCCAGCTCGGAGAGGTCTGGGGCCAACGTCCTGACTTTC	CASSERSGANVLTF
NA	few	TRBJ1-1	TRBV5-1	TGCGCCAGCAGCTTGGAGGTGGGGACTGAAGCTTTCTTT	CASSLEVGTEAFF
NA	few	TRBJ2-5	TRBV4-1	TGCGCCAGCAGCCGCCCGGACGGGGGAAGGACCCAGTACTTC	CASSRPDGGRTQYF
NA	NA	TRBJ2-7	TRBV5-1	TGCGCCAGCAGGCAGGGTCCGGCGGGCGAGCAGTACTTC	CASRQGPAGEQYF
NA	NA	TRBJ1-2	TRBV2	TGTGCCAGCAGTGAAGTCAGGGCCAGGGGAGTAGATGGCTACACCTTC	CASSEVRARGVDGYTF
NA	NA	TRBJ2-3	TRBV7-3	TGTGCCAGCAGCTGGTCAAGCGGCAGCACAGATACGCAGTATTTT	CASSWSSGSTDTQYF
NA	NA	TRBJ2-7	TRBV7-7	TGTGCTAGCAGCTTGTCGACAGGCCACGAGCAGTACTTC	CASSLSTGHEQYF